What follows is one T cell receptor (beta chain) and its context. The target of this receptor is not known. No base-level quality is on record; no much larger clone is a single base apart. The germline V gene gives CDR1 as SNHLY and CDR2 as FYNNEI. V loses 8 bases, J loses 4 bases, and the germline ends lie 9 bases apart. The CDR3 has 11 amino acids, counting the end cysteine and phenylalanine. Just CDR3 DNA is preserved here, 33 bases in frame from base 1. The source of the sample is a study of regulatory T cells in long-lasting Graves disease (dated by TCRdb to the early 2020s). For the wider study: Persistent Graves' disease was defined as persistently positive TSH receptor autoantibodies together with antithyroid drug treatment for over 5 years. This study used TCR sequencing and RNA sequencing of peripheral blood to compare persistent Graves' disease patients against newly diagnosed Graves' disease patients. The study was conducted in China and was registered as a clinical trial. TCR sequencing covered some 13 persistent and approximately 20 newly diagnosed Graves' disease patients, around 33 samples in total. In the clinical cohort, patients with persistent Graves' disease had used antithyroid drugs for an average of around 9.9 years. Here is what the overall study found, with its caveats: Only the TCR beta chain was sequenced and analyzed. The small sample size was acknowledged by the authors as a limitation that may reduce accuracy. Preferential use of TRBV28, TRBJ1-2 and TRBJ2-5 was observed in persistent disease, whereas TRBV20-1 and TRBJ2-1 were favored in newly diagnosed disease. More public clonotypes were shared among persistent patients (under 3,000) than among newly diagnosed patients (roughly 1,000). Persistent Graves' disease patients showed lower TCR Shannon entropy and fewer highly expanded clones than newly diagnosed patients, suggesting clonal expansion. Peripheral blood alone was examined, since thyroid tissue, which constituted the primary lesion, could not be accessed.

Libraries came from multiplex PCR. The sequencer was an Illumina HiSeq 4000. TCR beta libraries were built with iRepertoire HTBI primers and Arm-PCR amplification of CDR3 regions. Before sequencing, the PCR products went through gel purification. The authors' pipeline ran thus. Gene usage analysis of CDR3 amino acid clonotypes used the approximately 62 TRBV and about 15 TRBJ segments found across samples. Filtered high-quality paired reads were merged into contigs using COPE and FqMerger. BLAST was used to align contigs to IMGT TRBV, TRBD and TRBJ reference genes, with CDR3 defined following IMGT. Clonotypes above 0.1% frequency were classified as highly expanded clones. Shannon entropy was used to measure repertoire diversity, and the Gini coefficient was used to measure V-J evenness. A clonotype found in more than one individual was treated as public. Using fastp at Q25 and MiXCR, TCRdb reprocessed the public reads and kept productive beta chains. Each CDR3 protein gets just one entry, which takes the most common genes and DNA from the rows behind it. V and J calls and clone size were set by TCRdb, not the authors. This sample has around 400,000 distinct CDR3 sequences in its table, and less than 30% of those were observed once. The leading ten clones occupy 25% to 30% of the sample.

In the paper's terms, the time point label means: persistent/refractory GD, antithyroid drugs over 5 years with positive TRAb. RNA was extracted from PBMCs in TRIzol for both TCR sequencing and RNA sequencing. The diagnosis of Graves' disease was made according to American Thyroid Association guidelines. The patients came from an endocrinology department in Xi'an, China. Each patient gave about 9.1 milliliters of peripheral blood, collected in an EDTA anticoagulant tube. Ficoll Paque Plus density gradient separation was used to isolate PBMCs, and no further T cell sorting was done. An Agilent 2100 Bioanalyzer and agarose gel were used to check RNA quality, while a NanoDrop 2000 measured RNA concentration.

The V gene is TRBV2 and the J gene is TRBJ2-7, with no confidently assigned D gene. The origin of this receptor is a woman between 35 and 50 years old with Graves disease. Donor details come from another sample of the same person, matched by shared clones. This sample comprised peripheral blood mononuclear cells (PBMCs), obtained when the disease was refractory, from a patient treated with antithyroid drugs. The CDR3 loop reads CASEWSYEQYF. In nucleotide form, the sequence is TGTGCCAGCGAATGGTCTTACGAGCAGTACTTC.